Below, 20 T cell receptor beta chains from the same sample are listed, as sequenced in a study of blood T cell repertoires in COVID-19. Clones were sequenced by immunoSEQ multiplex PCR, and TCRdb holds only the in-frame ones, with some missing. The repertoire includes about 110,000 clones, less than 80% of them detected once, and roughly 6.2% sits in the top ten. Sequenced material: peripheral blood. These receptors were taken from a man aged 80 or over with COVID-19, enrolled during active disease.

The J gene is TRBJ2-1, the V gene TRBV15; a possible D gene is TRBD2 (5 bases). This CDR3 is built from 16 residues. Germline loops: CDR1 LNHNV, CDR2 YYDKDF (reference sequence). Trimming took 0 bases from V and 0 from J, leaving 9 bases between them. The CDR3 DNA reads TGTGCCACCAGCAGAGATCGGACTTACTCCTACAATGAGCAGTTCTTC. Translation gives CATSRDRTYSYNEQFF.

The gene calls are TRBV21-1 and TRBJ2-1; the table's TRBD1 call for D was not verified on the DNA. TRBV21-1 counts as a pseudogene. This CDR3 has 18 residues. CDR3 in DNA: TGTGCCAGCAGCAAACTCGGGCTGACAGGGGGCAGAATTAATGAGCAGTTCTTC. It translates to CASSKLGLTGGRINEQFF.

The chain carries TRBV14 and TRBJ2-1; 12 bases line up with TRBD2. The CDR3 sequence is 15 residues long. The V gene end was trimmed by 4 bases and the J gene end by 8 bases; junction bases not matched to a gene: 6. Per germline, CDR1 SGHDN and CDR2 FVKESK. The CDR3 DNA reads as TGTGCCAGCAGCCCGCTAGCGGGGGGGGGCGATGAGCAGTTCTTC. Protein: CASSPLAGGGDEQFF. Supplemented by reference TRBV14 and TRBJ2-1, the full variable domain reads EAGVTQFPSHSVIEKGQTVTLRCDPISGHDNLYWYRRVMGKEIKFLLHFVKESKQDESGMPNNRFLAERTGGTYSTLKVQPAELEDSGVYFCASSPLAGGGDEQFFGPGTRLTVL.

V is TRBV30 and J is TRBJ2-2, with D possibly TRBD1 on 5 matching bases. The ends were cut back, 0 bases at V and 1 base at J, with 9 bases in the middle. The germline V gene encodes CDR1 GTSNPN and CDR2 SVGIG (reference sequence). CDR3 length equals 15 residues. CDR3 nucleotide sequence: TGTGCCTGGAGTGTACTACAGGTGAACACCGGGGAGCTGTTTTTT. Translation gives CAWSVLQVNTGELFF.

The chain recombines TRBV5-1 with TRBJ2-3, with TRBD2 identical over 7 bases. Germline lookup yields CDR1 SGHRS and CDR2 YFSETQ. J was trimmed by 2 bases and V by 2 bases; bases with no gene match: 2. The length of the CDR3 is 14 residues. The CDR3 region has the DNA TGCGCCAGCAGCTTACTAGCGCTCACAGATACGCAGTATTTT. The encoded protein is CASSLLALTDTQYF.

The chain uses TRBV4-3 and TRBJ2-4; the D is unclear. The CDR3 covers 13 residues. The V and J ends lost 3 bases and 5 bases respectively, with 8 bases between them. Germline V gene sequence: CDR1 LGHNA, CDR2 YSLEER. The CDR3 region is CASSQGQENIQYF. Written as DNA, the CDR3 is TGCGCCAGCAGCCAGGGTCAGGAAAACATTCAGTACTTC.

A remark on this clone: Other nucleotide sequences in the sample specify the same CDR3. This chain connects TRBV27 to TRBJ2-1; 9 bases map to TRBD2. Trimming cost V 3 bases and J 2 bases; bases outside gene matches: 2. This CDR3 region has 15 residues. Germline V lookup: CDR1 MNHEY, CDR2 SMNVEV (reference sequence). For the CDR3, the DNA is TGTGCCAGCAGTTTGTCTAGCGGGACCTACAATGAGCAGTTCTTC. It specifies CASSLSSGTYNEQFF.

This rearrangement joins TRBV6-5 to TRBJ2-7; D is possibly TRBD1 (5 bases). Germline CDR1 and CDR2: MNHEY and SVGAGI. The CDR3 loop spans 14 amino acids. The V and J ends lost 0 bases and 6 bases respectively, with 12 bases between them. The CDR3 loop reads CASSYSSSRVEQYF. DNA of the CDR3: TGTGCCAGCAGTTACTCTTCCTCCAGGGTCGAGCAGTACTTC.

J is TRBJ2-7 and V is TRBV7-3; D call uncertain. CDR1 and CDR2 (germline): SGHTA, FQGTGA. The CDR3 is made up of 14 amino acids. V was shortened by 5 bases and J by 2 bases, with 13 bases between the two germline ends. The CDR3 nucleotides read TGTGCCAGCAGCCTATCAGCGCCGGCCTACGAGCAGTACTTC. This codes for CASSLSAPAYEQYF.

CDR3 in DNA: TGTGCCAGCAGCTTTACCGGGAGGGCAGATACGCAGTATTTT. Protein product: CASSFTGRADTQYF. The V and J genes are TRBV7-3 and TRBJ2-3; 8 bases fit TRBD2. The CDR3 extends over 14 amino acids. Losses at the gene ends were 3 bases for V and 4 bases for J; bases not matched to a gene: 3. Per germline, CDR1 SGHTA and CDR2 FQGTGA.

The chain uses TRBV4-1 and TRBJ2-3; TRBD2 matches at 10 bases. There are 17 residues in the CDR3. J lost 3 bases, V lost 0 bases, and 6 bases had no gene match. Germline V gene data show CDR1 as MGHRA and CDR2 as YSYEKL. CDR3 bases: TGCGCCAGCAGCCAAGAGTCAGCGGGAGGGAGTACAGATACGCAGTATTTT. It is translated as CASSQESAGGSTDTQYF.

This sequence joins TRBV20-1 and TRBJ2-3; D is unclear. The CDR3 is made up of 14 amino acids. Trimming removed 3 bases from V and 0 bases from J, with 10 bases in between. Germline loops: CDR1 DFQATT, CDR2 SNEGSKA (reference sequence). The CDR3 protein is CSASVATSTDTQYF. The CDR3 DNA sequence: TGCAGTGCTAGTGTGGCCACAAGCACAGATACGCAGTATTTT.

This clone was seen a single time. The V call is TRBV28, the J call TRBJ1-4; D may be TRBD1 (5 bases). Germline V gene sequence: CDR1 MDHEN, CDR2 SYDVKM. The CDR3 sequence is 16 residues long. V was shortened by 5 bases and J by 0 bases, with 13 bases between the two germline ends. CDR3 bases: TGTGCCAGCAGTGGAGACCCCAGGGCAACTAATGAAAAACTGTTTTTT. Translation: CASSGDPRATNEKLFF.

A remark on this clone: Within the sample, other DNA sequences also encode this same CDR3. The chain joins TRBV7-2 to TRBJ1-2, with TRBD1 as a possible D gene (5 bases). This CDR3 has 13 residues. V lost 6 bases, J lost 2 bases, and 10 bases lay in between. CDR1 SGHTA and CDR2 FQGNSA come from the germline V gene. The CDR3 region is CASSPDRNYGYTF. The CDR3 region has the DNA TGTGCCAGCAGTCCCGACAGAAACTATGGCTACACCTTC.

J is TRBJ2-2 and V is TRBV3-1 (or the pseudogene TRBV3-2); a possible D gene is TRBD2 (5 bases). The CDR3 runs 13 residues. V was clipped by 4 bases and J by 7 bases, with 10 bases between them. The germline V gene has CDR1 LGHDT and CDR2 YNNKEL (reference sequence). The CDR3: CASSRPGNGELFF. The CDR3, as DNA: TGTGCCAGCAGCCGTCCGGGGAACGGGGAGCTGTTTTTT.

The chain couples TRBV13 to TRBJ2-7, with D possibly being TRBD2 (5 bases). The V gene's germline CDR1 is PRHDT and CDR2 FYEKMQ (reference sequence). CDR3 length equals 15 residues. V lost 4 bases and J 3 bases, leaving 16 bases between the germline ends. CDR3 in amino acids: CASSSTPSGYYEQYF. DNA for the CDR3: TGTGCCAGCAGCTCCACCCCCAGCGGCTACTACGAGCAGTACTTC.

CDR3 DNA: TGTGCCAGCAGCTTGGGACAGGAGGCCTACGAGCAGTACTTC. Translation gives CASSLGQEAYEQYF. This rearrangement joins TRBV5-4 to TRBJ2-7; a weak D match, TRBD1 (6 bases). The CDR3 consists of 14 residues. Germline values: CDR1 SGHNT, CDR2 YYREEE (reference sequence). Trimming pared 0 bases from V and 2 bases from J, leaving 9 bases between.

The V gene is TRBV10-1, the J gene TRBJ2-2; 9 bases are a match to TRBD2. CDR3 length: 15 residues. Germline V gives CDR1 WNHNN, CDR2 SYGVQD (reference sequence). Trimming at V came to 0 bases and at J to 6 bases, leaving 2 bases not matched to a gene. This CDR3 is CASSESGGRAGELFF. The CDR3 DNA reads TGCGCCAGCAGTGAGTCCGGCGGGAGGGCCGGGGAGCTGTTTTTT.

The rearrangement joins TRBV7-6 to TRBJ1-4; a possible D gene is TRBD1 (5 bases). Trimming removed 2 bases from V and 6 bases from J, with 13 bases in between. The germline CDR1 and CDR2 sequences are SGHVS and FNYEAQ. The CDR3 is made up of 15 amino acids. CDR3 loop: CASSLTGQGDEKLFF. CDR3 DNA sequence: TGTGCCAGCAGCTTAACAGGCCAGGGTGATGAAAAACTGTTTTTT.

The chain has TRBV9 and TRBJ2-7; TRBD1 matches at 7 bases. V was clipped by 2 bases and J by 4 bases; unmatched bases: 3. The germline V gene has CDR1 SGDLS and CDR2 YYNGEE. The CDR3 is 13 residues long. In DNA, the CDR3 is TGTGCCAGCAGCGTCGGGACAGTTTACGAGCAGTACTTC. The encoded protein is CASSVGTVYEQYF.